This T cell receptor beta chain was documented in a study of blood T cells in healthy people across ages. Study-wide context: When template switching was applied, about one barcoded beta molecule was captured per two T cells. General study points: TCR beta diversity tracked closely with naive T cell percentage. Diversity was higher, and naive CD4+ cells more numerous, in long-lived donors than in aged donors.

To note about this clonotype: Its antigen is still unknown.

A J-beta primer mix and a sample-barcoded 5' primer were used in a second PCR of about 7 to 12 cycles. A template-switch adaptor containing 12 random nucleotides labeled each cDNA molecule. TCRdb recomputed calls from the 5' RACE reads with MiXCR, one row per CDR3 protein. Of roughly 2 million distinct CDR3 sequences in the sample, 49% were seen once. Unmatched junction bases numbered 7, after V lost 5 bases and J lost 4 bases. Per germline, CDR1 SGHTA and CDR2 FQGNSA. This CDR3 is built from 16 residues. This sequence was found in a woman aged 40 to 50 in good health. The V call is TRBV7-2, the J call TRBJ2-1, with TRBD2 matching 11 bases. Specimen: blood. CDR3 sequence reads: CASSPVGTSGYNEQFF. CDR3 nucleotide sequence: TGTGCCAGCAGCCCGGTGGGGACTAGCGGATACAATGAGCAGTTCTTC.